Presented here are 19 T cell receptor beta chains from one specimen sequenced in a study of cytomegalovirus exposure and HLA in healthy donors. Use of 60 Vbeta and 13 Jbeta primers characterized the PCR. Sequenced by immunoSEQ multiplex PCR; TCRdb stores in-frame clones only, minus some. The sample carries about 120,000 clones, roughly 80% recorded once. Sequenced: PBMCs. These receptors all come from a man aged 55-75 years in good health and CMV-seropositive.

This chain connects TRBV28 to TRBJ2-1, with TRBD1 matching 8 bases. Trimming removed 3 bases from V and 5 bases from J; junction bases left unmatched: 3. This CDR3 has 14 residues. The germline gives CDR1 MDHEN, CDR2 SYDVKM. The CDR3 DNA follows: TGTGCCAGCAGTTTCCCGGACAGGGACAATGAGCAGTTCTTC. Translation gives CASSFPDRDNEQFF.

This sequence joins TRBV5-1 and TRBJ1-4; D ambiguous. The CDR3 is made up of 15 amino acids. Trimming stripped 1 base from V and 4 bases from J, with 11 bases between. Germline assignment: CDR1 SGHRS and CDR2 YFSETQ. CDR3 bases: TGCGCCAGCAGCTTGTTTGCAGGCCATAATGAAAAACTGTTTTTT. It encodes CASSLFAGHNEKLFF.

The V gene is TRBV7-9, the J gene TRBJ1-1, with 10 nucleotides matching TRBD1. Germline loops: CDR1 SEHNR, CDR2 FQNEAQ (reference sequence). The junction had 7 bases not matched to a gene; V was cut back by 0 bases and J by 6 bases. This CDR3 is built from 16 residues. The CDR3, as DNA: TGTGCCAGCAGCTTAGCGGGACAGGGGATGATGGCTGAAGCTTTCTTT. Residues: CASSLAGQGMMAEAFF.

This clone was seen just once. The rearrangement joins TRBV2 to TRBJ2-1, with 8 bases matching TRBD1. The CDR3 covers 16 residues. With V trimmed by 2 bases and J by 5 bases, 8 bases remained unmatched. Looked up from germline, CDR1 is SNHLY and CDR2 is FYNNEI. This chain's CDR3 is CASSERGTGDDNEQFF. The DNA of the CDR3 is TGTGCCAGCAGTGAAAGGGGGACAGGCGACGACAATGAGCAGTTCTTC.

The CDR3 DNA reads TGTGCCAGCAGTCCGACAGCTAGTTACTATGGCTACACCTTC. This encodes CASSPTASYYGYTF. The rearrangement links TRBV6-5 to TRBJ1-2; D perhaps matches TRBD1 (5 bases). Germline V lookup: CDR1 MNHEY, CDR2 SVGAGI. CDR3 length: 14 amino acids. V was clipped by 5 bases and J by 3 bases, with 13 bases between them.

The chain recombines TRBV10-3 with TRBJ2-3; 9 bases are a match to TRBD2. The V segment lost 3 bases and the J segment 4 bases; nucleotides outside the gene matches: 11. The CDR3 spans 17 residues. The germline V gene has CDR1 ENHRY and CDR2 SYGVKD. This CDR3 reads CAISDSVWREGSDTQYF. The CDR3 bases are TGTGCCATCAGTGATTCGGTGTGGCGGGAGGGCTCAGATACGCAGTATTTT.

This rearrangement joins TRBV6-5 to TRBJ2-3; no reliable D call. The CDR3 sequence is 16 residues long. Germline CDR1 and CDR2: MNHEY and SVGAGI. V lost 4 bases and J lost 2, with 16 bases in between. CDR3 nucleotides: TGTGCCAGCAGTTCACGATTGCGGATAATCACAGATACGCAGTATTTT. It yields the protein CASSSRLRIITDTQYF.

CDR3 DNA sequence: TGTGCCAGTAGTCTACAGGGGGCGTCTTATCAGCCCCAGCATTTT. Residues: CASSLQGASYQPQHF. The chain employs TRBV19 and TRBJ1-5; 9 bases fit TRBD1. Germline V gene sequence: CDR1 LNHDA, CDR2 SQIVND (reference sequence). The trim removed 5 bases at V and 5 bases at J, leaving 7 bases unmatched. The CDR3 length is 15 residues.

The rearrangement links TRBV5-1 to TRBJ2-5, with TRBD1 as a possible D gene (6 bases). V was shortened by 4 bases and J by 5 bases, with 18 bases between the two germline ends. The V gene's germline CDR1 is SGHRS and CDR2 YFSETQ. This CDR3 is 15 amino acids long. As DNA, the CDR3 is TGCGCCAGCAGCCCCGGGACACCAGAACGGGAGACCCAGTACTTC. It specifies CASSPGTPERETQYF.

The genes are TRBV28 and TRBJ2-7; D gene uncertain. Germline CDR1 MDHEN, CDR2 SYDVKM. V lost 5 bases and J lost 0, with 14 bases in between. This CDR3 comprises 15 residues. This CDR3 reads CASSPPRGSSYEQYF. The DNA for the CDR3 is TGTGCCAGCAGTCCCCCCCGCGGAAGCTCCTACGAGCAGTACTTC.

V usage is TRBV28 and J usage is TRBJ2-2, with D possibly matching TRBD1 (5 bases). The CDR3 is made up of 13 amino acids. V was cut by 6 bases and J by 7 bases, with 12 bases left in between. Germline CDR1 MDHEN, CDR2 SYDVKM. Here the CDR3 DNA reads TGTGCCAGCAGGGCAGGGTTTTACGGGGAGCTGTTTTTT. It specifies CASRAGFYGELFF.

The V and J genes are TRBV19 and TRBJ1-5; unclear D gene. The ends were cut back, 10 bases at V and 0 bases at J, with 19 bases in the middle. This CDR3 has 16 residues. CDR1 is LNHDA and CDR2 is SQIVND in the germline V gene (reference sequence). The CDR3 nucleotides are TGTGCCACCCTCGACCTATGGGGAGTTAGCAATCAGCCCCAGCATTTT. As protein: CATLDLWGVSNQPQHF.

The genes are TRBV11-2 and TRBJ2-2, with D possibly being TRBD1 (5 bases). This CDR3 is built from 15 residues. V dropped 0 bases and J dropped 1 base, with 6 bases sitting between them. CDR1 SGHAT and CDR2 FQNNGV come from the germline V gene. This CDR3 is CASSLDRENTGELFF. CDR3 bases: TGTGCCAGCAGCTTAGACAGGGAGAACACCGGGGAGCTGTTTTTT.

The chain has TRBV29-1 and TRBJ2-1, with 14 bases lining up with TRBD2. Germline CDR1 SQVTM, CDR2 ANQGSEA. This CDR3 has 15 residues. Trimming removed 5 bases from V and 8 bases from J; junction bases left unmatched: 8. This CDR3 reads CSVSGTSGGIYEQFF. In DNA form, the CDR3 reads TGCAGCGTTTCCGGGACTAGCGGGGGAATTTATGAGCAGTTCTTC.

The table lists this clone with a few counts. The J gene is TRBJ2-3, the V gene TRBV4-2, with TRBD2 identical over 13 bases. CDR1 and CDR2 from the germline V gene are LGHNA and YNFKEQ. The CDR3 is 14 amino acids. The V segment lost 4 bases and the J segment 9 bases; nucleotides outside the gene matches: 4. CDR3 DNA: TGTGCCAGCAGCCGCGGACTAGCGGGGGCGACGCAGTATTTT. Protein product: CASSRGLAGATQYF.

The CDR3 loop reads CASSQGAPYEQYF. The DNA of the CDR3 is TGCGCCAGCAGCCAAGGAGCCCCCTACGAGCAGTACTTC. V and J are TRBV4-1 and TRBJ2-7, with unresolved D. Germline V gene sequence: CDR1 MGHRA, CDR2 YSYEKL. Trimming removed 1 base from V and 2 bases from J, with 6 bases in between. The CDR3 has 13 amino acids.

This chain uses TRBV4-1 with TRBJ2-5; maybe TRBD2 (6 bases). CDR1 and CDR2 (germline): MGHRA, YSYEKL. V lost 1 base, J lost 2 bases, and 20 bases lay in between. The CDR3 covers 18 residues. The CDR3 DNA follows: TGCGCCAGCAGCCAAGGGACTATGCCGGGACGCAGGCAAGAGACCCAGTACTTC. This sequence encodes CASSQGTMPGRRQETQYF.

The chain carries TRBV19 and TRBJ2-7, with TRBD1 matching over 7 bases. Germline V gene data show CDR1 as LNHDA and CDR2 as SQIVND (reference sequence). The CDR3 is made up of 17 amino acids. Unmatched junction bases numbered 13, after V lost 5 bases and J lost 0 bases. CDR3 DNA: TGTGCCAGTAGTCGGTGGACAGGCCGGATTAGCTCCTACGAGCAGTACTTC. It encodes CASSRWTGRISSYEQYF.

CDR3: CASSSGRTSVYNEQFF. CDR3 bases: TGTGCCAGCAGCTCCGGGAGGACTAGCGTATACAATGAGCAGTTCTTC. V gene TRBV7-9 combines with J gene TRBJ2-1, with 9 bases matching TRBD2. After removal of 4 bases from V and 4 bases from J, the junction contained 8 bases not matched to a gene. The germline V gene has CDR1 SEHNR and CDR2 FQNEAQ (reference sequence). This CDR3 is built from 16 residues.